This T cell receptor (beta chain) is drawn from a study of blood T cell repertoires in COVID-19. Study summary: The origin of the acute and convalescent COVID-19 samples was the United States, Italy and Spain. PBMCs, B-cell-depleted T cells, or T cells provided the cDNA or gDNA that made up the material.

Germline trimming cut 3 bases from V and 1 base from J; bases unmatched to any gene: 5. The CDR3 has 14 residues. Germline lookup yields CDR1 GTSNPN and CDR2 SVGIG (reference sequence). The assay was immunoSEQ multiplex PCR, and TCRdb's table has in-frame clones only and misses some. The profile shows roughly 13,000 clones, roughly 75% of them singletons. The chain carries TRBV30 and TRBJ2-5; 7 bases fit TRBD2. The sequenced material came from peripheral blood. The clonotype originates from a boy between 2 and 15 years old with active or convalescent COVID-19. The chain's CDR3 is CAWSGRPFQETQYF. Written as DNA, the CDR3 is TGTGCCTGGAGCGGGAGGCCCTTCCAAGAGACCCAGTACTTC.